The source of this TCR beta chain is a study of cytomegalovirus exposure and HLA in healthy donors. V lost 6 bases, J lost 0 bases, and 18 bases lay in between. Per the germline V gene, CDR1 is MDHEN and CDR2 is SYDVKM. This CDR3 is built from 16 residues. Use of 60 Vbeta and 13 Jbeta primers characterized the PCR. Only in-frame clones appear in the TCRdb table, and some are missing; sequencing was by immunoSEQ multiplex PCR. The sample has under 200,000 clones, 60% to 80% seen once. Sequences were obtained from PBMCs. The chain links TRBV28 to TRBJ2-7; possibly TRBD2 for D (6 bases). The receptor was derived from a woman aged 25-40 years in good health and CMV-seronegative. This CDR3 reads CASSPRPGTSSYEQYF. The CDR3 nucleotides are TGTGCCAGCAGCCCCAGGCCTGGGACTTCCTCCTACGAGCAGTACTTC.